The 11 T cell receptor beta chains below all came from one sample that was sequenced in a study of graft-versus-host responses after intestinal transplantation (dated by TCRdb to about 2021). These receptors are not linked to any known antigen. The library relied on the immunoSEQ multiplex PCR assay. The table was pulled from immuneACCESS by TCRdb, which kept in-frame rearrangements only. Such tables lose some clones; where checked, under half of the loss comes from unresolved V genes, and the rest has no known cause. The sample data list more than 80,000 clones, and over 80% of these were observed just once. The ten top clones hold roughly 15% of the sample. In the paper's terms, the time point label means: cells obtained before transplantation from donor or recipient. This specimen consisted of unstimulated CD8+ T cells sorted from spleen or lymph node cells, obtained before intestinal transplant. These receptors were taken from a human donor who received an intestinal transplant.

The chain links TRBV6-6 to TRBJ1-1; D gene ambiguous. Germline lookup yields CDR1 MNHNY and CDR2 SVGAGI (reference sequence). V lost 7 bases to trimming and J lost 5 bases, with 14 bases between them. This CDR3 is 13 amino acids long. The CDR3 DNA reads as TGTGCCAGCATCCCCCCGCCTGGAACTGAAGCTTTCTTT. Amino acid sequence: CASIPPPGTEAFF.

The chain has TRBV5-1 and TRBJ2-7, with 7 bases aligning to TRBD2. Per the germline V gene, CDR1 is SGHRS and CDR2 is YFSETQ. The CDR3 length is 15 residues. With V trimmed by 3 bases and J by 5 bases, 11 bases remained unmatched. The CDR3 DNA follows: TGCGCCAGCAGCTCTTATGGGGGAGGGAGCGACGAGCAGTACTTC. This encodes CASSSYGGGSDEQYF. The variable domain in full, with the rest retrieved from reference TRBV5-1 and TRBJ2-7, is KAGVTQTPRYLIKTRGQQVTLSCSPISGHRSVSWYQQTPGQGLQFLFEYFSETQRNKGNFPGRFSGRQFSNSRSEMNVSTLELGDSALYLCASSSYGGGSDEQYFGPGTRLTVT.

This clone showed up just once. The chain couples TRBV2 to TRBJ2-3, with TRBD2 matching 11 bases. Germline V gene lookup returns CDR1 SNHLY and CDR2 FYNNEI. This CDR3 has 16 amino acids. The trim removed 5 bases at V and 8 bases at J, leaving 12 bases unmatched. The CDR3 sequence is CASSQFSGRAPGTQYF. CDR3 nucleotide sequence: TGTGCCAGCAGTCAATTTAGCGGGAGGGCCCCTGGTACGCAGTATTTT.

This clone was found once. The chain has TRBV6-1 and TRBJ1-6; D remains unclear. The CDR3 consists of 11 residues. CDR1 and CDR2 (germline): MNHNS, SASEGT. V lost 5 bases, J lost 9 bases, and 5 bases lay in between. The CDR3 region is CASSYPSPLHF. The CDR3 bases are TGTGCCAGCAGTTATCCTTCACCCCTCCACTTT.

The V gene is TRBV4-1, the J gene TRBJ2-1; maybe TRBD2 (6 bases). Germline CDR1 reads MGHRA; CDR2 reads YSYEKL. Trimming stripped 4 bases from V and 6 bases from J, with 19 bases between. The CDR3 is 16 residues long. CDR3 DNA sequence: TGCGCCAGCAGCCGTTATCCAGCGGGTCTGGGCAATGAGCAGTTCTTC. Translating gives CASSRYPAGLGNEQFF.

This sequence joins TRBV7-3 and TRBJ2-3; 10 bases are shared with TRBD2. Germline-derived CDR1 and CDR2 are SGHTA and FQGTGA. V shed 1 base and J 4 bases; nucleotides not matched to a gene: 2. The CDR3 extends over 15 amino acids. The chain's CDR3 is CASSLSLAGADTQYF. The DNA for the CDR3 is TGTGCCAGCAGCTTAAGTCTAGCGGGGGCAGATACGCAGTATTTT.

This chain uses TRBV9 with TRBJ2-3, with 8 bases fitting TRBD1. Germline loops: CDR1 SGDLS, CDR2 YYNGEE. The CDR3 totals 15 residues. The ends lost 4 bases at V and 0 bases at J; junction bases unmatched: 4. The CDR3 nucleotides read TGTGCCAGCAGCTCGGGACAGGCTAGCACAGATACGCAGTATTTT. Translation gives CASSSGQASTDTQYF.

The chain is built from TRBV11-1 and TRBJ2-1; D ambiguous. Trimming stripped 6 bases from V and 9 bases from J, with 12 bases between. This CDR3 is built from 12 residues. In germline, CDR1 is SGHAT, CDR2 FQDESV (reference sequence). This CDR3 reads CASSQTGLEQFF. CDR3 bases: TGTGCCAGCAGTCAGACTGGCCTTGAGCAGTTCTTC. Based on the CDR3 plus reference TRBV11-1 and TRBJ2-1, the full variable domain is EAEVAQSPRYKITEKSQAVAFWCDPISGHATLYWYRQILGQGPELLVQFQDESVVDDSQLPKDRFSAERLKGVDSTLKIQPAELGDSAMYLCASSQTGLEQFFGPGTRLTVL.

V gene TRBV6-5 combines with J gene TRBJ2-1, with 12 bases identical to TRBD2. V shed 6 bases, J shed 6 bases, and the junction held 3 bases outside the gene matches. The CDR3 sequence is 14 residues long. Germline CDR1 reads MNHEY; CDR2 reads SVGAGI. The CDR3 reads CASSTSGGPNEQFF. CDR3 coding DNA: TGTGCCAGCAGCACTAGCGGGGGGCCCAATGAGCAGTTCTTC.

The chain is built from TRBV14 and TRBJ1-6, with D unclear. Trimming stripped 3 bases from V and 7 bases from J, with 13 bases between. Germline values: CDR1 SGHDN, CDR2 FVKESK. The CDR3 loop spans 15 amino acids. The CDR3 sequence: CASSQMGWGNSPLHF. CDR3 coding DNA: TGTGCCAGCAGCCAGATGGGTTGGGGAAATTCACCCCTCCACTTT.

The chain recombines TRBV6-5 with TRBJ2-7; D may be TRBD1 (6 bases). Germline CDR1 reads MNHEY; CDR2 reads SVGAGI. Trimming shortened V by 5 bases and J by 5 bases, and 10 bases separated the two germline ends. The CDR3 contains 12 residues. The CDR3 is CASSNSGDEQYF. The CDR3 DNA reads TGTGCCAGCAGTAATTCAGGGGACGAGCAGTACTTC.